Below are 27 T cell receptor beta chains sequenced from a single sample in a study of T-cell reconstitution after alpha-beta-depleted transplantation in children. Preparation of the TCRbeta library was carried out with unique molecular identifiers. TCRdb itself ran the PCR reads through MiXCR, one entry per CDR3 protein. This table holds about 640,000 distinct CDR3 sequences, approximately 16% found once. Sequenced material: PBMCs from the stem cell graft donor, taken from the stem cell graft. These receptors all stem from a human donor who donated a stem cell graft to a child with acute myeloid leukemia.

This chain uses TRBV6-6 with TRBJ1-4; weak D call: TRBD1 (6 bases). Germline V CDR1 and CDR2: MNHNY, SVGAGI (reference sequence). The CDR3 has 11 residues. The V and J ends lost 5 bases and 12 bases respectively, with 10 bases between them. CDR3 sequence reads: CASSPRGQLFF. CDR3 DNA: TGTGCCAGCAGTCCCAGGGGTCAACTGTTTTTT.

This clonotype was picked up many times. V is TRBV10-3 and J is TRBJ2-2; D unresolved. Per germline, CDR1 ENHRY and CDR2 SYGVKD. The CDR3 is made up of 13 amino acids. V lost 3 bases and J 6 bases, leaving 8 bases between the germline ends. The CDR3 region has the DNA TGTGCCATCAGTGAAGGGCTGGCCGGGGAGCTGTTTTTT. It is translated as CAISEGLAGELFF.

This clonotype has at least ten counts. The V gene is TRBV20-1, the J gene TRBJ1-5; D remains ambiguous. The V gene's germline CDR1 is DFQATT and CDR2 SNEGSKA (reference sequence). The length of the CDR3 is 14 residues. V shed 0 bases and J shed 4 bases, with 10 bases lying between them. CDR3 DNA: TGCAGTGCTAGAGACCGCGCTCGGAATCAGCCCCAGCATTTT. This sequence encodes CSARDRARNQPQHF.

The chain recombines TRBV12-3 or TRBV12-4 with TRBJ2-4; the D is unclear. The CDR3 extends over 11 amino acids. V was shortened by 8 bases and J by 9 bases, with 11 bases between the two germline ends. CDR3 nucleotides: TGTGCCAGCGGCCAAGGTGGCATTCAGTACTTC. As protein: CASGQGGIQYF.

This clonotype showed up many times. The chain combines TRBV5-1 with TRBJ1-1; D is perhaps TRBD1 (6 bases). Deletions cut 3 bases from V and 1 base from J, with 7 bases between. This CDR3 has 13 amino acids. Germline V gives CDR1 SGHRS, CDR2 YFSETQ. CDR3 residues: CASSWTANTEAFF. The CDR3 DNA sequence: TGCGCCAGCAGCTGGACAGCGAACACTGAAGCTTTCTTT.

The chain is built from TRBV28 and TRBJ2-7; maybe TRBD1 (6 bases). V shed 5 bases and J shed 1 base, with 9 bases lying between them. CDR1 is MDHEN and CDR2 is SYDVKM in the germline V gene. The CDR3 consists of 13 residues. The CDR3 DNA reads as TGTGCCAGCAGTAACACAGGGTCCTACGAGCAGTACGTC. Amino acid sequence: CASSNTGSYEQYV.

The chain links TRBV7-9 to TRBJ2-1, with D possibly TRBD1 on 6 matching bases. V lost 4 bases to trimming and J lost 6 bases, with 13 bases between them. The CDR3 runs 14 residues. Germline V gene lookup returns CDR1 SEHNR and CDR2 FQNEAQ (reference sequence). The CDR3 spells CASSYPGQTNEQFF. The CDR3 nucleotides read TGTGCCAGCAGCTACCCCGGACAGACCAATGAGCAGTTCTTC.

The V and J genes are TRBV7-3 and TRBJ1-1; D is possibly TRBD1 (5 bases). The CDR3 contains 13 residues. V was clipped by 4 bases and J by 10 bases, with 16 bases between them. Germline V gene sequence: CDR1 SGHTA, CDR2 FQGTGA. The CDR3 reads CASSSLGGGVAFF. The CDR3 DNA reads TGTGCCAGCAGCTCGCTGGGGGGTGGCGTAGCTTTCTTT.

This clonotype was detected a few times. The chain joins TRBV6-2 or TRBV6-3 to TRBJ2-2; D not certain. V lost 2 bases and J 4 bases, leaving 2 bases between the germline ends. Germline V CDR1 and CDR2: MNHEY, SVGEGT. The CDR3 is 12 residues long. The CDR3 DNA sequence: TGTGCCAGCAGTTACACCACCGGGGAGCTGTTTTTT. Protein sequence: CASSYTTGELFF.

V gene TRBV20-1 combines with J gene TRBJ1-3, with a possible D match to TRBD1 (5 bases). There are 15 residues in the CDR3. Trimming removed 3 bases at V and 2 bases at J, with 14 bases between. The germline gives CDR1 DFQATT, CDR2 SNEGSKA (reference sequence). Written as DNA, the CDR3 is TGCAGTGCTAGTCGTTCAGGGAGAACTGGAAACACCATATATTTT. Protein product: CSASRSGRTGNTIYF.

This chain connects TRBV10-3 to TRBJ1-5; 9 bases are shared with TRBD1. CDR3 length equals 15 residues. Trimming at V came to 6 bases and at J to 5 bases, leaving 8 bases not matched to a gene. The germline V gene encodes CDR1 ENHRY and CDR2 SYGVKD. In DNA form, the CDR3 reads TGTGCCATCAGCCCGGGACAGGGCCCCCATCAGCCCCAGCATTTT. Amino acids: CAISPGQGPHQPQHF.

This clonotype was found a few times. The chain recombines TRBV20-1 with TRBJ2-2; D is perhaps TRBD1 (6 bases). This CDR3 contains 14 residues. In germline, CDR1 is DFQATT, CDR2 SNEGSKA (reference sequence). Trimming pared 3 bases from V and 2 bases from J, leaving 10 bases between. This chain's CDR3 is CSARKGGNTGELFF. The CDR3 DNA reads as TGCAGTGCTAGGAAAGGGGGTAACACCGGGGAGCTGTTTTTT.

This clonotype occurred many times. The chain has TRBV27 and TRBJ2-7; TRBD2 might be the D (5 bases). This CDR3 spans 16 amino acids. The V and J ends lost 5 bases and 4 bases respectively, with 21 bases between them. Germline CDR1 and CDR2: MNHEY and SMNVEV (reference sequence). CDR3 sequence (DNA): TGTGCCAGCAGTCATATCGGTGGGGAGACCGAATACGAGCAGTACTTC. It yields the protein CASSHIGGETEYEQYF.

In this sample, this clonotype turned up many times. For the CDR3, the DNA is TGTGCCATCAGTGGTATTCAGGGTAGCGAGCAGTACGTC. Protein: CAISGIQGSEQYV. The chain uses TRBV10-3 and TRBJ2-7; D perhaps matches TRBD1 (5 bases). The CDR3 has 13 amino acids. CDR1 is ENHRY and CDR2 is SYGVKD in the germline V gene. The V gene lost 4 bases and the J gene lost 6 bases, with 13 bases spanning the gap.

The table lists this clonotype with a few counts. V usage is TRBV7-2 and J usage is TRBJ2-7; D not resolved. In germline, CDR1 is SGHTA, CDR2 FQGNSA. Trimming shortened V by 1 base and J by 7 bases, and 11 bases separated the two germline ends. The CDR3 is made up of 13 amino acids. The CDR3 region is CASSLVRDREQYF. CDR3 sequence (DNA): TGTGCCAGCAGCTTAGTTAGAGACCGGGAGCAGTACTTC.

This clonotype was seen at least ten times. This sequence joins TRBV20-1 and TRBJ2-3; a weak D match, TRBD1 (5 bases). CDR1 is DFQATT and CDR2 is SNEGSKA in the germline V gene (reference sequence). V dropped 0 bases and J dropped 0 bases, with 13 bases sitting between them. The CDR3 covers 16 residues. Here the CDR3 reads CSARDGARQSTDTQYF. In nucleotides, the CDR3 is TGCAGTGCTAGAGATGGGGCCCGACAGAGCACAGATACGCAGTATTTT.

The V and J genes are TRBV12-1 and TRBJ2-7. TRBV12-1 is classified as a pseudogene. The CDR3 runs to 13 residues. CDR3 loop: CASSPELLYEQYF. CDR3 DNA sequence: TGTGCCAGCAGCCCGGAGCTCCTCTACGAGCAGTACTTC.

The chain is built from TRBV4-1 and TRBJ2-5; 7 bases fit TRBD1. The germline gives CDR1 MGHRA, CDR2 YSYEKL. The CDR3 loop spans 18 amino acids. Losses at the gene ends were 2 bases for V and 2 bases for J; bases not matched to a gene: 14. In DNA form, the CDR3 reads TGCGCCAGCAGCCAATTCTTCCCGGGACAGAACTCACAAGAGACCCAGTACTTC. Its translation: CASSQFFPGQNSQETQYF.

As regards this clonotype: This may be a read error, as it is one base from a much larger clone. The chain's CDR3 is CSPRDRGQGFSHEQYF. CDR3 sequence (DNA): TGCAGTCCTAGAGATAGGGGACAGGGGTTTTCCCACGAGCAGTACTTC. V usage is TRBV20-1 and J usage is TRBJ2-7, with 10 nucleotides matching TRBD1. From germline, CDR1 is DFQATT and CDR2 SNEGSKA (reference sequence). This CDR3 has 16 residues.

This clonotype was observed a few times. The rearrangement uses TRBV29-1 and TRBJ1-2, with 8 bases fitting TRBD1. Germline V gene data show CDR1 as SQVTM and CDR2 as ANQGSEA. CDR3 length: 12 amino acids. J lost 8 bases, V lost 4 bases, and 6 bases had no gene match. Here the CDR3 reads CSVGTGTEGYTF. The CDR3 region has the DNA TGCAGCGTTGGGACAGGGACGGAGGGCTACACCTTC.

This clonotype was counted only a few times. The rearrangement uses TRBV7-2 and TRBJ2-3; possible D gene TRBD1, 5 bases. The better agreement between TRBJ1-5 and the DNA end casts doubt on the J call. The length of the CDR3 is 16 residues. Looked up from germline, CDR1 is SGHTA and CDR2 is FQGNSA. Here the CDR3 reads CASSPAGPLSTDTQHF. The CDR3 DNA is TGTGCCAGCAGCCCCGCGGGACCCCTGAGCACAGATACGCAGCATTTT.

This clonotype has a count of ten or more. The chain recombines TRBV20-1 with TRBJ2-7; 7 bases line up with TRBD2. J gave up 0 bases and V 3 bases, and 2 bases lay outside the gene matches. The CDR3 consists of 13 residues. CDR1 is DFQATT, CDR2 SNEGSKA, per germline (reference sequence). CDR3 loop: CSASTGGSYEQYV. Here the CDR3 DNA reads TGCAGTGCTAGTACGGGGGGCTCCTACGAGCAGTACGTC.

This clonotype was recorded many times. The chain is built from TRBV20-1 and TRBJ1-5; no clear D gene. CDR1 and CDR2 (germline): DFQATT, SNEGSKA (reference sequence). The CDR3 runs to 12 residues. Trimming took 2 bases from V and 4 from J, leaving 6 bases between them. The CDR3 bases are TGCAGTGCTAGAAAGGGAAATCAGCCCCAGCATTTT. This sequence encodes CSARKGNQPQHF.

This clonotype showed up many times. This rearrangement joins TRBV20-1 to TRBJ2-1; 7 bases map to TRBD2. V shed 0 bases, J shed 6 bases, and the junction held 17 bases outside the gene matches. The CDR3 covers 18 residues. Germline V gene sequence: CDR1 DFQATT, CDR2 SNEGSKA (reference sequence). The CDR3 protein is CSARDRGRGGGMVNEQFF. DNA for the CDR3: TGCAGTGCTAGAGATCGAGGGCGGGGCGGGGGAATGGTCAATGAGCAGTTCTTC.

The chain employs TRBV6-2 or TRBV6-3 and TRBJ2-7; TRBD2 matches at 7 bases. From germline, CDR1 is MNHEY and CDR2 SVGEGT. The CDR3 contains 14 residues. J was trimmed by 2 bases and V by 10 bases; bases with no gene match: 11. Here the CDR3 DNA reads TGTGCCACCGCTCTAGCGGTAAAAGCCTACGAGCAGTACTTC. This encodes CATALAVKAYEQYF.

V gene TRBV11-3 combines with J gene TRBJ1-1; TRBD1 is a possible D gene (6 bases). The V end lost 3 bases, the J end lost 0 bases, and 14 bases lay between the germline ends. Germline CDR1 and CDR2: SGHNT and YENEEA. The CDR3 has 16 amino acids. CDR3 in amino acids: CASSFGGWGVNTEAFF. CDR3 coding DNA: TGTGCCAGCAGCTTTGGGGGCTGGGGGGTGAACACTGAAGCTTTCTTT.

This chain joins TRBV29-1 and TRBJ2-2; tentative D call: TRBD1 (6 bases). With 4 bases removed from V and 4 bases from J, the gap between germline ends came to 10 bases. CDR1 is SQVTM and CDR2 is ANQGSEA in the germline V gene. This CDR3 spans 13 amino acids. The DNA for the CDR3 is TGCAGCGTTGTGCCAGGGGCCACCGGGGAGCTGTTTTTT. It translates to CSVVPGATGELFF.